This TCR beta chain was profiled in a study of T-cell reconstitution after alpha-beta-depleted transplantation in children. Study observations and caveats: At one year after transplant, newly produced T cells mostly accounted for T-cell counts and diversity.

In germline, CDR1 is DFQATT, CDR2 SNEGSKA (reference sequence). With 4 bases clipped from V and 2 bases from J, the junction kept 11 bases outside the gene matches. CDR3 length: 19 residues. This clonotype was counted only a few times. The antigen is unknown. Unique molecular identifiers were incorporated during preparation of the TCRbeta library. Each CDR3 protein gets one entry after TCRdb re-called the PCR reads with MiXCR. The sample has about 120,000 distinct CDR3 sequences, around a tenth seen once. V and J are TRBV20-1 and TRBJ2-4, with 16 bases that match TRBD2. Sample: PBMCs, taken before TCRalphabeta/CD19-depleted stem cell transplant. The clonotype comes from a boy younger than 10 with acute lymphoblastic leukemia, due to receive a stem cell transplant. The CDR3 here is CSAKAPGLAGGVSKNIQYF. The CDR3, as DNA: TGCAGTGCTAAGGCACCGGGACTAGCGGGAGGGGTATCCAAAAACATTCAGTACTTC.